The rows below give T cell receptor beta chains drawn from one sample of a study of shared T cell receptors in the human thymus. Measured with immunoSEQ multiplex PCR; TCRdb has only the in-frame clones, and not every one. The sample has hundreds of thousands of clones, approximately 88% seen once. This same sample was also part of a study on human thymus T cells.

Sequencing input: thymocytes. These receptors came from a boy in the first two years of life with a congenital heart defect. The CDR3 runs from the conserved cysteine through the conserved F or W. The order of the fields is CDR3 protein, CDR3 DNA, V gene, D gene, J gene, clone size. D genes are given only for firm matches. Only part of the rows carry a size: once, few, many, or a class if the clone is expanded.

CDR3: CASSGFGLPSGEQYF; DNA: TGTGCCAGCAGTGGGTTCGGACTCCCCTCCGGGGAGCAGTACTTC; V: TRBV6-6; D: -; J: TRBJ2-7; size: -
CDR3: CASSLTRKSSYNEQFF; DNA: TGTGCCAGCAGCTTAACCCGAAAGAGCTCCTACAATGAGCAGTTCTTC; V: TRBV11-2; D: -; J: TRBJ2-1; size: -
CDR3: CASSFRGRSNTGELFF; DNA: TGTGCCAGCAGCTTTCGCGGGCGGTCGAACACCGGGGAGCTGTTTTTT; V: TRBV5-6; D: -; J: TRBJ2-2; size: -
CDR3: CASRLPGESSYNEQFF; DNA: TGTGCCAGCAGATTACCAGGGGAAAGCTCCTACAATGAGCAGTTCTTC; V: TRBV2; D: -; J: TRBJ2-1; size: -
CDR3: CASSRPRPRRNQPQHF; DNA: TGTGCCAGCAGCCGCCCGAGGCCCCGTAGAAATCAGCCCCAGCATTTT; V: TRBV7-9; D: -; J: TRBJ1-5; size: -
CDR3: CASSPSGRGPYEQYF; DNA: TGTGCCAGCAGCCCCTCCGGGAGGGGACCCTACGAGCAGTACTTC; V: TRBV7-8; D: TRBD2; J: TRBJ2-7; size: -
CDR3: CATSRGGTGKQYF; DNA: TGTGCCACCAGCAGGGGGGGGACTGGAAAGCAGTACTTC; V: TRBV15; D: TRBD2; J: TRBJ2-7; size: -
CDR3: CASSPKGLPDQDTQYF; DNA: TGTGCCAGCAGCCCCAAGGGACTCCCCGACCAGGATACGCAGTATTTT; V: TRBV7-8; D: -; J: TRBJ2-3; size: -
CDR3: CASGRDRASYEQYF; DNA: TGTGCCAGCGGGAGGGACAGGGCATCCTACGAGCAGTACTTC; V: TRBV27; D: TRBD1; J: TRBJ2-7; size: -
CDR3: CASSPGEAGTYEQYF; DNA: TGCGCCAGCAGCCCCGGGGAAGCGGGTACCTACGAGCAGTACTTC; V: TRBV5-1; D: -; J: TRBJ2-7; size: -
CDR3: CASRMDSLNTEAFF; DNA: TGTGCCAGCAGAATGGACAGTTTGAACACTGAAGCTTTCTTT; V: TRBV27; D: -; J: TRBJ1-1; size: -
CDR3: CASSLEGAEKLFF; DNA: TGTGCCAGCAGCTTAGAGGGGGCAGAAAAACTGTTTTTT; V: TRBV7-9; D: TRBD1; J: TRBJ1-4; size: -
CDR3: CASGLVGAGGGEQYF; DNA: TGTGCTAGTGGTTTGGTTGGGGCCGGGGGAGGCGAGCAGTACTTC; V: TRBV12-5; D: -; J: TRBJ2-7; size: -
CDR3: CASSVRARGVDGYIF; DNA: TGTGCCAGCAGTGTTAGGGCCAGGGGAGTTGACGGCTACATCTTC; V: TRBV6-1; D: -; J: TRBJ1-2; size: -
CDR3: CAWSHSYNEQFF; DNA: TGTGCCTGGAGCCACTCTTACAATGAGCAGTTCTTC; V: TRBV30; D: -; J: TRBJ2-1; size: -
CDR3: CASSFTGGAVSYNEQFF; DNA: TGTGCCAGCAGCTTTACAGGCGGGGCTGTCTCCTACAATGAGCAGTTCTTC; V: TRBV5-5; D: -; J: TRBJ2-1; size: -
CDR3: CASSEAREWGLNTGELFF; DNA: TGCGCCAGCAGCGAAGCGCGGGAGTGGGGCCTTAACACCGGGGAGCTGTTTTTT; V: TRBV4-1; D: TRBD2; J: TRBJ2-2; size: -
CDR3: CASEPGHWVETQYF; DNA: TGTGCCAGCGAGCCGGGACATTGGGTGGAGACCCAGTACTTC; V: TRBV28; D: -; J: TRBJ2-5; size: -
CDR3: CASSQGSLGKVGYEQYF; DNA: TGTGCCAGCAGCCAAGGCTCCCTCGGGAAGGTAGGCTACGAGCAGTACTTC; V: TRBV4-2; D: -; J: TRBJ2-7; size: -
CDR3: CASGLAPTSGRAGTGELFF; DNA: TGTGCTAGTGGTTTGGCCCCGACTAGCGGGAGGGCGGGGACCGGGGAGCTGTTTTTT; V: TRBV12-5; D: TRBD2; J: TRBJ2-2; size: once
CDR3: CASSLPRGRGLFNEKLFF; DNA: TGTGCCAGCAGCTTACCCCGGGGCAGGGGGCTGTTCAATGAAAAACTGTTTTTT; V: TRBV7-2; D: TRBD1; J: TRBJ1-4; size: -
CDR3: CASRRDSSRVPTIYF; DNA: TGTGCCAGCCGGAGGGATTCTTCGAGGGTCCCCACCATATATTTT; V: TRBV6-1; D: -; J: TRBJ1-3; size: -
CDR3: CASSLTRGTNTGELFF; DNA: TGTGCCAGCAGCCTTACCCGGGGGACGAACACCGGGGAGCTGTTTTTT; V: TRBV7-3; D: -; J: TRBJ2-2; size: -
CDR3: CATSRDLYEQYF; DNA: TGTGCCACCAGCAGAGACCTCTACGAGCAGTACTTC; V: TRBV15; D: -; J: TRBJ2-7; size: -
CDR3: CASSERTSGDTQYF; DNA: TGTGCCAGCAGTGAGCGGACTAGCGGAGATACGCAGTATTTT; V: TRBV25-1; D: TRBD2; J: TRBJ2-3; size: -
CDR3: CAWSVPEGGTQYF; DNA: TGTGCCTGGAGTGTACCCGAAGGCGGGACCCAGTACTTC; V: TRBV30; D: -; J: TRBJ2-5; size: -
CDR3: CASGLNAQGQETQYF; DNA: TGTGCTAGTGGTTTGAATGCCCAGGGGCAAGAGACCCAGTACTTC; V: TRBV12-5; D: -; J: TRBJ2-5; size: -
CDR3: CASSRKGGGSSYNEQFF; DNA: TGTGCTAGCAGCCGGAAGGGTGGCGGGAGCTCCTACAATGAGCAGTTCTTC; V: TRBV7-7; D: TRBD2; J: TRBJ2-1; size: -
CDR3: CASSESGLYRGIQYF; DNA: TGCGCCAGCAGTGAGTCGGGGTTATACAGGGGCATTCAGTACTTC; V: TRBV10-2; D: TRBD1; J: TRBJ2-4; size: few
CDR3: CATSTYGCEQYF; DNA: TGTGCCACCAGCACTTACGGGTGCGAGCAGTACTTC; V: TRBV15; D: -; J: TRBJ2-7; size: -
CDR3: CASSRAGGWLNTGELFF; DNA: TGTGCCAGCAGCCGCGCAGGGGGTTGGTTGAACACCGGGGAGCTGTTTTTT; V: TRBV7-9; D: TRBD1; J: TRBJ2-2; size: -
CDR3: CASSQGSGSGTGELFF; DNA: TGTGCCAGCAGCCAAGGGAGCGGGTCGGGCACCGGGGAGCTGTTTTTT; V: TRBV14; D: -; J: TRBJ2-2; size: -
CDR3: CASSNTRPRGLRDEQFF; DNA: TGTGCCAGCAGCAATACGCGCCCCAGAGGGCTTAGAGATGAGCAGTTCTTC; V: TRBV21-1; D: -; J: TRBJ2-1; size: -
CDR3: CASSPGAGYGYTF; DNA: TGCGCCAGCAGCCCAGGGGCGGGCTATGGCTACACCTTC; V: TRBV4-3; D: -; J: TRBJ1-2; size: -
CDR3: CASSELGRGNTIYF; DNA: TGTGCCAGCAGTGAGCTGGGCAGGGGAAACACCATATATTTT; V: TRBV6-1; D: -; J: TRBJ1-3; size: -
CDR3: CASVGQAAHEQYF; DNA: TGTGCCAGCGTAGGACAGGCGGCCCACGAGCAGTACTTC; V: TRBV6-1; D: TRBD1; J: TRBJ2-7; size: -
CDR3: CAWTPHPVRGNTEAFF; DNA: TGTGCCTGGACCCCTCACCCCGTACGCGGGAACACTGAAGCTTTCTTT; V: TRBV30; D: -; J: TRBJ1-1; size: -
CDR3: CASSPSTGGAYNEQFF; DNA: TGTGCCAGCAGCCCCTCGACAGGGGGCGCCTACAATGAGCAGTTCTTC; V: TRBV27; D: TRBD1; J: TRBJ2-1; size: -
CDR3: CASRIHRGSRAFF; DNA: TGCGCCAGCAGGATTCACAGGGGCAGTCGAGCTTTCTTT; V: TRBV5-1; D: TRBD1; J: TRBJ1-1; size: -
CDR3: CASSLEGTPGKNIQYF; DNA: TGTGCCAGCAGCTTAGAGGGGACTCCCGGAAAAAACATTCAGTACTTC; V: TRBV7-2; D: -; J: TRBJ2-4; size: once
CDR3: CASSQTEGPYEQYF; DNA: TGTGCCAGCAGCCAAACGGAGGGCCCCTACGAGCAGTACTTC; V: TRBV6-4; D: -; J: TRBJ2-7; size: -
CDR3: CASGGGNTGELFF; DNA: TGCGCCAGCGGGGGGGGGAACACCGGGGAGCTGTTTTTT; V: TRBV4-1; D: TRBD2; J: TRBJ2-2; size: -
CDR3: CAWSVKGKAAFF; DNA: TGTGCCTGGAGTGTAAAGGGGAAGGCTGCTTTCTTT; V: TRBV30; D: -; J: TRBJ1-1; size: -
CDR3: CASGSGTGTYNEQFF; DNA: TGTGCCAGCGGGTCCGGGACAGGCACTTACAATGAGCAGTTCTTC; V: TRBV25-1; D: TRBD1; J: TRBJ2-1; size: -
CDR3: CASSDGGSDGREACSYEQYF; DNA: TGTGCCAGCAGCGACGGGGGGTCGGACGGGCGGGAGGCTTGCTCCTACGAGCAGTACTTC; V: TRBV5-4; D: TRBD2; J: TRBJ2-7; size: -
CDR3: CASTPGTPKGSGANVLTF; DNA: TGTGCCAGCACCCCCGGGACACCCAAAGGGTCTGGGGCCAACGTCCTGACTTTC; V: TRBV28; D: -; J: TRBJ2-6; size: few
CDR3: CASSLSGTHEQYF; DNA: TGTGCCAGCAGCCTGAGCGGGACCCACGAGCAGTACTTC; V: TRBV5-6; D: TRBD2; J: TRBJ2-7; size: -
CDR3: CASSQLERPVAKNIQYF; DNA: TGTGCCAGCAGCCAGCTAGAGCGGCCCGTAGCCAAAAACATTCAGTACTTC; V: TRBV4-2; D: -; J: TRBJ2-4; size: -
CDR3: CAMIIREPQHF; DNA: TGCGCCATGATTATTCGCGAGCCCCAGCATTTT; V: TRBV23-1; D: -; J: TRBJ1-5; size: -
CDR3: CASSSRLAASTDTQYF; DNA: TGTGCCAGCAGCTCGCGGCTAGCGGCTAGCACAGATACGCAGTATTTT; V: TRBV11-1; D: TRBD2; J: TRBJ2-3; size: -